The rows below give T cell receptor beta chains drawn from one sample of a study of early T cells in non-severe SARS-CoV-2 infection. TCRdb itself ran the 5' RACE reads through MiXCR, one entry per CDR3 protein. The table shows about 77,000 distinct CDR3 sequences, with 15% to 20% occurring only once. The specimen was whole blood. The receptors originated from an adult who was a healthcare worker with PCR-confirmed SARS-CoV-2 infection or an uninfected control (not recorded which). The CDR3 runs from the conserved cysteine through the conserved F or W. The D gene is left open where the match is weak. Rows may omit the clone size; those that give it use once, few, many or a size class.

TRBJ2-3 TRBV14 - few CASRPADSHTDTQYF TGTGCCAGCAGGCCCGCAGACAGCCACACAGATACGCAGTATTTT
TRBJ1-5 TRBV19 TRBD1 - CASSGRQGPNQPQHF TGTGCCAGTAGTGGAAGACAGGGACCTAATCAGCCCCAGCATTTT
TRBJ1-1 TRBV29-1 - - CSVFPNTEAFF TGCAGCGTTTTCCCGAACACTGAAGCTTTCTTT
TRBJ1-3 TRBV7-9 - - CASSSSGGNTIYF TGTGCCAGCAGCTCTTCGGGGGGAAACACCATATATTTT
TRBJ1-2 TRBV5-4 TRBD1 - CASSSDRGYGYTF TGTGCCAGCAGCTCGGACAGGGGGTATGGCTACACCTTC
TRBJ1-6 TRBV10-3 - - CAISEVLSASPLHF TGTGCCATCAGTGAGGTCCTATCGGCTTCACCCCTCCACTTT
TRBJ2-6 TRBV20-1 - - CSASEGSSGANVLTF TGCAGTGCTAGTGAAGGAAGCTCTGGGGCCAACGTCCTGACTTTC
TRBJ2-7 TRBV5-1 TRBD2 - CASSLVTSGSEQYF TGCGCCAGCAGCTTGGTGACTAGCGGGAGCGAGCAGTACTTC
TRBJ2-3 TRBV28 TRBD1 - CASSILDRGSNTQYF TGTGCCAGCAGTATTCTCGACAGGGGGTCCAATACGCAGTATTTT
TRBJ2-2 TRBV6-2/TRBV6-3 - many CASSRRGARDNTGELFF TGTGCCAGCAGTCGTCGAGGGGCGCGGGACAACACCGGGGAGCTGTTTTTT
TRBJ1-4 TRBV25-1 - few CASSELRAVEEKLFF TGTGCCAGCAGTGAATTAAGGGCAGTGGAAGAAAAACTGTTTTTT
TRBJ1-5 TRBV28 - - CASNRGVGTQHF TGTGCCAGCAATCGGGGGGTAGGAACCCAGCATTTT
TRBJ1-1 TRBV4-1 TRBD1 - CASSPWGDSSNTEAFF TGCGCCAGCAGTCCATGGGGGGACAGTTCGAACACTGAAGCTTTCTTT
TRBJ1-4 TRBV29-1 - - CSVEAGDTNEKLFF TGCAGCGTTGAAGCTGGGGATACTAATGAAAAACTGTTTTTT
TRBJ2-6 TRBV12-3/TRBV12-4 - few CASTRGDRRLSGANVLTF TGTGCCAGCACCCGGGGGGACAGGAGGCTTTCTGGGGCCAACGTCCTGACTTTC
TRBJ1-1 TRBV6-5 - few CASSYFGAMNTEAFF TGTGCCAGCAGTTACTTCGGGGCCATGAACACTGAAGCTTTCTTT
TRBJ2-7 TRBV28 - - CASSQEAGTSYEQYF TGTGCCAGCAGCCAGGAAGCGGGCACCTCCTACGAGCAGTACTTC
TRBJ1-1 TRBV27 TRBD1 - CASSLGTGRRNTEAFF TGTGCCAGCAGTTTAGGGACAGGGAGAAGGAACACTGAAGCTTTCTTT
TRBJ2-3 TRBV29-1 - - CSVGGLRDPPGYTQYF TGCAGCGTTGGGGGGTTGCGGGACCCTCCCGGGTATACGCAGTATTTT
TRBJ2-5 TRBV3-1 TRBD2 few CASSQVQRGSQETQYF TGTGCCAGCAGCCAAGTCCAGCGGGGGAGCCAAGAGACCCAGTACTTC
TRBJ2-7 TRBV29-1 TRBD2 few CSVVAGAYEQYF TGCAGCGTTGTAGCGGGAGCCTACGAGCAGTACTTC